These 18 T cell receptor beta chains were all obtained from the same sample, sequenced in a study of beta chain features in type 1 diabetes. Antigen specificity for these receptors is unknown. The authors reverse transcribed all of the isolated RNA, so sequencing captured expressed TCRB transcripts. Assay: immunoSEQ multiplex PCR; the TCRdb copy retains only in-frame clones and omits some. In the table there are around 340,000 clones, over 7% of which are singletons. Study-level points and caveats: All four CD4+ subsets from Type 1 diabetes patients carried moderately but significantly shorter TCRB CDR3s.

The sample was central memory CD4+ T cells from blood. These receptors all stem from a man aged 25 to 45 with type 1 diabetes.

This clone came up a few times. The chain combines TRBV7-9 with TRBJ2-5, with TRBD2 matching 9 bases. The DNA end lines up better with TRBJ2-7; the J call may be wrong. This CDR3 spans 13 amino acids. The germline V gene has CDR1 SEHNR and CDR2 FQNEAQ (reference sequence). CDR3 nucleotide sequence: TGTGCCAGCGGCCCTAGCGGGACTTACGAGCAGTACTTC. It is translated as CASGPSGTYEQYF.

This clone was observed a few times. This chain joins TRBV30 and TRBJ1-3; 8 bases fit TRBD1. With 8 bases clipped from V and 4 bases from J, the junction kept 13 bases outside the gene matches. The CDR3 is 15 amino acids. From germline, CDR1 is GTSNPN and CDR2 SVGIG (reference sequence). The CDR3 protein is CAGHPPTGGGNTIYF. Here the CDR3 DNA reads TGTGCCGGCCACCCCCCAACAGGGGGAGGAAACACCATATATTTT.

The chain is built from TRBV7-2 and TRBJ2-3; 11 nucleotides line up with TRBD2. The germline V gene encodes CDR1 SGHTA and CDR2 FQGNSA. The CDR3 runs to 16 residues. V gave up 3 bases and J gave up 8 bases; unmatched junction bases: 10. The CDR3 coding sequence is TGTGCCAGCAGCTTCCAAACCGGGACTAGCGGTGCTACGCAGTATTTT. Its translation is CASSFQTGTSGATQYF.

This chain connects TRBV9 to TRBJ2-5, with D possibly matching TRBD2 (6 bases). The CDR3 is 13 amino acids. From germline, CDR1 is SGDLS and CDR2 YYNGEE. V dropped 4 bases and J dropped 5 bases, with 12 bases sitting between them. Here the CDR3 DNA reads TGTGCCAGCAGCCCCCTAGCGTGGGAGACCCAGTACTTC. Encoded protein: CASSPLAWETQYF.

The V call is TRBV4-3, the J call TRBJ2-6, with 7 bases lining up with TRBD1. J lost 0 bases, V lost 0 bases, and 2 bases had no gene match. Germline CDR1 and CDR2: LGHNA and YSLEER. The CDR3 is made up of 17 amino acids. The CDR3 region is CASSQDRGNSGANVLTF. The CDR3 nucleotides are TGCGCCAGCAGCCAAGACAGGGGGAACTCTGGGGCCAACGTCCTGACTTTC.

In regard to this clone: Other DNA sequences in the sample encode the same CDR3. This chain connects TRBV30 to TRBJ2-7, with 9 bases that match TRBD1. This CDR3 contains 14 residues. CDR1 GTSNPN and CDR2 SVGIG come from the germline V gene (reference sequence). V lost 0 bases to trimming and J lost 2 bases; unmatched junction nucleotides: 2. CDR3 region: CAWSVGTGPYEQYF. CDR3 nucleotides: TGTGCCTGGAGTGTCGGGACAGGGCCCTACGAGCAGTACTTC.

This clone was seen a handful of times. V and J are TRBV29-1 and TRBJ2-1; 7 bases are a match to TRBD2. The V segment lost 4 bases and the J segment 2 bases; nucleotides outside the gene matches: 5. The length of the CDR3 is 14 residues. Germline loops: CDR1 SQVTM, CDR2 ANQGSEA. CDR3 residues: CSVVGGYPYNEQFF. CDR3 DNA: TGCAGCGTTGTGGGGGGGTACCCCTACAATGAGCAGTTCTTC.

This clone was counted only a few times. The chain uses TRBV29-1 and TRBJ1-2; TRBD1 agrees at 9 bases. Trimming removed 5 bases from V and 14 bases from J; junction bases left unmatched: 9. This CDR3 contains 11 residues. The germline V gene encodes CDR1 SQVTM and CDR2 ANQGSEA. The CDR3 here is CSVWSETGGTF. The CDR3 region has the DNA TGCAGCGTTTGGTCTGAGACAGGGGGAACCTTC.

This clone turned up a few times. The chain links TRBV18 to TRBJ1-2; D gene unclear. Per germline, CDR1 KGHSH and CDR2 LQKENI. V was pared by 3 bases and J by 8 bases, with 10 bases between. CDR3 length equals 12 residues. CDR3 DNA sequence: TGTGCCAGCTCACCTTATGGCGGGGGCTACACCTTC. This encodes CASSPYGGGYTF.

CDR3 protein: CASSQQGRYSNQPQHF. In DNA, the CDR3 is TGTGCCAGCAGCCAGCAGGGCCGGTATAGCAATCAGCCCCAGCATTTT. The gene calls are TRBV5-6 and TRBJ1-5; TRBD1 is a possible D gene (5 bases). Germline V gene sequence: CDR1 SGHDT, CDR2 YYEEEE. This CDR3 spans 16 amino acids. V dropped 4 bases and J dropped 0 bases, with 14 bases sitting between them. Full variable domain (rest looked up from reference TRBV5-6 and TRBJ1-5): DAGVTQSPTHLIKTRGQQVTLRCSPKSGHDTVSWYQQALGQGPQFIFQYYEEEERQRGNFPDRFSGHQFPNYSSELNVNALLLGDSALYLCASSQQGRYSNQPQHFGDGTRLSIL.

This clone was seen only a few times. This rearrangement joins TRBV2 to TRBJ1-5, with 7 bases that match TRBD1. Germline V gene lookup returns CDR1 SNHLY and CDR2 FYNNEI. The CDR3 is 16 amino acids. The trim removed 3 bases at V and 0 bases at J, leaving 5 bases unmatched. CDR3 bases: TGTGCCAGCAGTGAGGGACAGTCTTATAGCAATCAGCCCCAGCATTTT. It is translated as CASSEGQSYSNQPQHF. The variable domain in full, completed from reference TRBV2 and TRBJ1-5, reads EPEVTQTPSHQVTQMGQEVILRCVPISNHLYFYWYRQILGQKVEFLVSFYNNEISEKSEIFDDQFSVERPDGSNFTLKIRSTKLEDSAMYFCASSEGQSYSNQPQHFGDGTRLSIL.

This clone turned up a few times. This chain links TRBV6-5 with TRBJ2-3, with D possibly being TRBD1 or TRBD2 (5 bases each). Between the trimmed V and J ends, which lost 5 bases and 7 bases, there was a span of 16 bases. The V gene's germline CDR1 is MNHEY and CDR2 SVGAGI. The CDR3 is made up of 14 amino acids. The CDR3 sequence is CASSPGRDQNTQYF. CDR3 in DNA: TGTGCCAGCAGTCCGGGACGGGACCAAAATACGCAGTATTTT.

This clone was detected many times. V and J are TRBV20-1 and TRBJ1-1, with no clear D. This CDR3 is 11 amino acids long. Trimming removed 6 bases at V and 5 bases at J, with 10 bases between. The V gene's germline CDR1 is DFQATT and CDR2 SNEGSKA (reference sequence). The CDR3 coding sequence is TGCAGTGCCAAGCCCGAGACTGAAGCTTTCTTT. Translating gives CSAKPETEAFF.

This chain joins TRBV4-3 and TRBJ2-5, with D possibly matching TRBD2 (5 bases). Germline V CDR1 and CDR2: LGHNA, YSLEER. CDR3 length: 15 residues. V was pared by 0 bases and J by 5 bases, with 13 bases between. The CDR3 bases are TGCGCCAGCAGCCAAGATAGTCGAGGGCAGGAGACCCAGTACTTC. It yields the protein CASSQDSRGQETQYF.

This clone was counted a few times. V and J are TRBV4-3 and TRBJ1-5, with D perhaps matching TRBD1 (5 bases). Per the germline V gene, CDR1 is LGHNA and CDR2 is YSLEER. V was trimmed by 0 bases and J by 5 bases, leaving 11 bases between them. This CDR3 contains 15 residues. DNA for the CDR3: TGCGCCAGCAGCCAAGATGGGACCGAGGATCAGCCCCAGCATTTT. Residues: CASSQDGTEDQPQHF.

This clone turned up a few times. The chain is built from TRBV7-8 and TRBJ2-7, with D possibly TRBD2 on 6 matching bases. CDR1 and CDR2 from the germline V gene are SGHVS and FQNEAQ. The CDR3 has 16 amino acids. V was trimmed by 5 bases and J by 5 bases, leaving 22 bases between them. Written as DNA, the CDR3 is TGTGCCAGCAGCGAGGGACTTTCTGGATCTCCTGACGAGCAGTACTTC. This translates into CASSEGLSGSPDEQYF.

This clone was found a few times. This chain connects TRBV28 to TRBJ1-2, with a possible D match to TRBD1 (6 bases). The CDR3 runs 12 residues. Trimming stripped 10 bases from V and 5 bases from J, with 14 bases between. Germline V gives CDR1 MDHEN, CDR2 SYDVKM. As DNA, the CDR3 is TGTGCCATTCTGGACAGCACATATGGCTACACCTTC. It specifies CAILDSTYGYTF.

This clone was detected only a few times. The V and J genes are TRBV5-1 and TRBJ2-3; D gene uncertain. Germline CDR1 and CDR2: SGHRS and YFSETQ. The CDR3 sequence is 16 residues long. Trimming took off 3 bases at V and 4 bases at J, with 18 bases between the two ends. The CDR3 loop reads CASSSDSRDGADTQYF. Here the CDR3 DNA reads TGCGCCAGCAGCTCGGATTCTAGAGATGGCGCAGATACGCAGTATTTT. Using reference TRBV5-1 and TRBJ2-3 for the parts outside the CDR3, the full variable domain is KAGVTQTPRYLIKTRGQQVTLSCSPISGHRSVSWYQQTPGQGLQFLFEYFSETQRNKGNFPGRFSGRQFSNSRSEMNVSTLELGDSALYLCASSSDSRDGADTQYFGPGTRLTVL.